This record concerns one T cell receptor (beta chain) sequence. Its antigen has not been determined. Base qualities are not recorded, but no much larger clone differs from it by a single base. Whole blood was collected in K2EDTA tubes by collaborating institutions according to the institutions' own protocols. For TCRbeta analysis, collaborator samples were shipped as frozen whole blood, as isolated PBMCs, or as DNA extracted from either sample type. CDR1 and CDR2 were assigned from the germline V gene as MNHEY and SVGAGI. Trimming accounts for 6 bases at V and 4 bases at J, while the number of junction bases matched to no gene is 1. The CDR3, cysteine through phenylalanine, is 15 amino acids long. Only the CDR3 DNA is retained, 45 bases long and in frame from the first base. The sample comes from a study of blood T cell repertoires in COVID-19 (dated by TCRdb to about 2020). Notes on the research overall: Samples from collaborators originated in the United States, Italy and Spain and spanned both the acute and convalescent phases of COVID-19. The material from the prospective study consisted of cDNA or gDNA derived from T cells, B-cell-depleted T cells, or PBMCs. The dataset comprised deeply sampled blood TCRbeta repertoires from subjects exposed to, actively infected with, or recovered from COVID-19. The samples were drawn from the first 160 participants of the ongoing ImmuneRACE study and from 1,254 subjects provided by 6 global collaborators. Where HLA class I and class II types were available, the types were taken from metadata supplied by the sample provider, not from assay-based typing. The sample metadata nearly always contained a de-identified subject ID, COVID-19 status, age in years and sex. The repertoires were released in a freely available public database intended as a resource for research on the immune response to SARS-CoV-2. Beyond this particular receptor, the publication reports: How much clinical and demographic metadata was included differed by source and by participant, and the metadata was provided uncurated.

The immunoSEQ Assay, a bias-controlled multiplex PCR, was used to amplify TCRbeta CDR3 regions from genomic DNA. Turning to the authors' computational methods: Within the assay, amplification of reference gene primers was used to estimate how many nucleated cells each sample contained. To quantify the absolute abundance of each unique TCRbeta CDR3 rearrangement, sequence reads were collapsed and filtered. For each sample, productive Simpson clonality was calculated by taking the square root of Simpson's diversity index across productive rearrangements. TCRdb limited this immuneACCESS table to in-frame rearrangements with V and J called. A share of clones is missing; checked studies link under half to unresolved V genes, and the rest is unexplained. The V and J calls and clone size are taken from that table; D and trimming were inferred from the DNA. Counted in this sample were approximately 120,000 clones; around 81% of them appeared once. The top ten clonotypes cover 3.5% to 4% of the sample.

The source of this sequence is a woman between 45 and 60 years old with acute or convalescent COVID-19. The specimen sequenced was peripheral blood. Recombination connected TRBV6-5 to TRBJ2-1; 15 bases in the middle match TRBD2. The base sequence is TGTGCCAGCAGGGGGACTAGCGGGAGGTACAATGAGCAGTTCTTC. This sequence encodes CASRGTSGRYNEQFF.